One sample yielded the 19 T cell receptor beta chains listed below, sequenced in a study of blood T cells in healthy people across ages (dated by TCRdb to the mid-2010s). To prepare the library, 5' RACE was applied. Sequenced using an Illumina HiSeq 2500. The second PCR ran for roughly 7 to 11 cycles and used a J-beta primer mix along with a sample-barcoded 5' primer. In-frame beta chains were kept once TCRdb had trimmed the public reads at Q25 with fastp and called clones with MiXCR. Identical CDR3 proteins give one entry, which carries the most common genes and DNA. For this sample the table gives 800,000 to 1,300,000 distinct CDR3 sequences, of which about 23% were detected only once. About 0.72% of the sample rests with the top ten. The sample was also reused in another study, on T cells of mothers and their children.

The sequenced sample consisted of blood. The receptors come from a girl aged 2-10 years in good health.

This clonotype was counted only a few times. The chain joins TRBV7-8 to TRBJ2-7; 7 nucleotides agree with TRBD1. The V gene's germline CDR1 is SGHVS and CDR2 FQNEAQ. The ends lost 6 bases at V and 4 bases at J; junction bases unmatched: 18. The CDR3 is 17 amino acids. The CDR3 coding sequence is TGTGCCAGCAGACCCGACCGGGACAAGGGGACAGAGTACGAGCAGTACTTC. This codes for CASRPDRDKGTEYEQYF.

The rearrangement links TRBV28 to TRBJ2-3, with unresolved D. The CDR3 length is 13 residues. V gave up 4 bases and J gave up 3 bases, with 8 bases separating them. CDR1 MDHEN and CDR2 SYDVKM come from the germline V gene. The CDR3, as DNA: TGTGCCAGCAGTTCAACCCCTACAGATACGCAGTATTTT. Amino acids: CASSSTPTDTQYF. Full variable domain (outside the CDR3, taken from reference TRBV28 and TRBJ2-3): DVKVTQSSRYLVKRTGEKVFLECVQDMDHENMFWYRQDPGLGLRLIYFSYDVKMKEKGDIPEGYSVSREKKERFSLILESASTNQTSMYLCASSSTPTDTQYFGPGTRLTVL.

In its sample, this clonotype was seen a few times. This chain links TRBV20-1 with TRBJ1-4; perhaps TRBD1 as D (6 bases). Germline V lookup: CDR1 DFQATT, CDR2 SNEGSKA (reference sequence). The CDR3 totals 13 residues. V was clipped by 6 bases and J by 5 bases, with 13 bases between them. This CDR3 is CSARGSGNEKLFF. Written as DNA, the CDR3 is TGCAGTGCGAGGGGGTCTGGGAATGAAAAACTGTTTTTT.

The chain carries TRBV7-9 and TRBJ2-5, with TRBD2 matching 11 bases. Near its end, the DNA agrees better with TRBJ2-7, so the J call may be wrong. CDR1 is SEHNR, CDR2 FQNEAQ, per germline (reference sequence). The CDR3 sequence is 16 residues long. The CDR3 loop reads CASSFPTSGSNYEQYF. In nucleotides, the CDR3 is TGTGCCAGCAGCTTTCCAACTAGCGGGAGCAACTACGAGCAGTACTTC.

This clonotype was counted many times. The CDR3 spells CASSVSPPYNEQFF. The CDR3 nucleotides are TGTGCCAGCAGCGTATCCCCGCCCTACAATGAGCAGTTCTTC. The rearrangement joins TRBV9 to TRBJ2-1; D is undetermined. Trimming removed 1 base at V and 2 bases at J, with 7 bases between. The CDR3 runs 14 residues. The germline V gene encodes CDR1 SGDLS and CDR2 YYNGEE.

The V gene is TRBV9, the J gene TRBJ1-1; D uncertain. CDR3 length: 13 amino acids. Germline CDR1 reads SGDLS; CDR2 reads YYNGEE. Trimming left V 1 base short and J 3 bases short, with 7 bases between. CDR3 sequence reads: CASSVFGDTEAFF. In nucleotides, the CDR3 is TGTGCCAGCAGCGTATTTGGGGACACTGAAGCTTTCTTT. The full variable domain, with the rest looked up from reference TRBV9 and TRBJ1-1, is DSGVTQTPKHLITATGQRVTLRCSPRSGDLSVYWYQQSLDQGLQFLIQYYNGEERAKGNILERFSAQQFPDLHSELNLSSLELGDSALYFCASSVFGDTEAFFGQGTRLTVV.

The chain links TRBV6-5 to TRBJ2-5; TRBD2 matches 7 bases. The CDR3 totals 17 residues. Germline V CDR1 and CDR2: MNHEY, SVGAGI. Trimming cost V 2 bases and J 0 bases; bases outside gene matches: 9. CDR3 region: CASSYSGTTSYQETQYF. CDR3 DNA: TGTGCCAGCAGTTACAGTGGGACTACTTCGTACCAAGAGACCCAGTACTTC.

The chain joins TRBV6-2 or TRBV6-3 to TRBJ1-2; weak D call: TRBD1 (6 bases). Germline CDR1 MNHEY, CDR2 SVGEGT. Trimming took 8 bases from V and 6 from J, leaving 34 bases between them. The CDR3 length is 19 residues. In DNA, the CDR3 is TGTGCCAGCCAGGTGGAGGGGGGACGTCTATACCACCCAGGCGATGGCTACACCTTC. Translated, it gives CASQVEGGRLYHPGDGYTF.

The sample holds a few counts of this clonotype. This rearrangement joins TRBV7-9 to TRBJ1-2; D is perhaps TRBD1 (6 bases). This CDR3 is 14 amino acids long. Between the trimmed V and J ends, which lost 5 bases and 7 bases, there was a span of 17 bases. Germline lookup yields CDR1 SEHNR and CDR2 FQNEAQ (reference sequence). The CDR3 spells CASSPSMTGSGYTF. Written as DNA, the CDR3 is TGTGCCAGCAGCCCTAGCATGACAGGAAGTGGCTACACCTTC.

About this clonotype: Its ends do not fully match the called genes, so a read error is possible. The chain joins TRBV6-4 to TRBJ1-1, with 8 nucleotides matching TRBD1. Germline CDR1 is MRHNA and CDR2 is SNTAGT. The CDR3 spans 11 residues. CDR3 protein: CASRPRDRILF. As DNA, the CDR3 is TGTGCCAGCAGACCTCGGGACAGGATCCTCTTT.

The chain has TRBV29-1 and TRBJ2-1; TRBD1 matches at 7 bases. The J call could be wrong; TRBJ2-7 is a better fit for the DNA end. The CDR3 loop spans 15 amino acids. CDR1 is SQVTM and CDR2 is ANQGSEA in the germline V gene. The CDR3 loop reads CSVEAEVGGLYEQYF. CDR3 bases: TGCAGCGTTGAAGCGGAGGTAGGGGGCTTATACGAGCAGTACTTC.

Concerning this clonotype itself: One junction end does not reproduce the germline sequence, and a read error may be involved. CDR3 coding DNA: TGTGCCAGCAGGGTGAGCACAGGTACGCAGTATTTT. This encodes CASRVSTGTQYF. The chain links TRBV12-3 or TRBV12-4 to TRBJ2-3, with D possibly TRBD1 on 5 matching bases. This CDR3 is 12 amino acids long.

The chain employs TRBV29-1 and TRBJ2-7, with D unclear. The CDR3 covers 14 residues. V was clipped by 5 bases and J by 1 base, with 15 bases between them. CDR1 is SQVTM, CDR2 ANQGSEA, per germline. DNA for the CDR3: TGCAGCGTTTCAGAGTACCTAACATCCTACGAGCAGTACTTC. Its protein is CSVSEYLTSYEQYF.

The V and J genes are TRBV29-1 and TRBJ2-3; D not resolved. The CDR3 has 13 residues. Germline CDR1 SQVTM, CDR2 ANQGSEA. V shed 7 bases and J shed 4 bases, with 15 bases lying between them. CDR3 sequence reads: CSADPHGPDTQYF. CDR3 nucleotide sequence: TGCAGCGCCGATCCTCATGGTCCAGATACGCAGTATTTT.

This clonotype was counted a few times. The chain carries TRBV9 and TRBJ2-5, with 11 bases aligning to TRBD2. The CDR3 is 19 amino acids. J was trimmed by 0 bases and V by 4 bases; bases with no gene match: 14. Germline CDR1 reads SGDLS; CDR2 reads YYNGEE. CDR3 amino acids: CASSQGTVRLAGYQETQYF. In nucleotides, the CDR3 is TGTGCCAGCAGCCAAGGTACCGTACGACTAGCGGGGTACCAAGAGACCCAGTACTTC.

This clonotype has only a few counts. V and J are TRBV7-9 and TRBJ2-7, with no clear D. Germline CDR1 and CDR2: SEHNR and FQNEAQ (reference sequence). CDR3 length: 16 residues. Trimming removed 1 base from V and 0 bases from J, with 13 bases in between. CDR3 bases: TGTGCCAGCAGCTTAGGCCCCCGGTCTGGCTCCTACGAGCAGTACTTC. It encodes CASSLGPRSGSYEQYF.

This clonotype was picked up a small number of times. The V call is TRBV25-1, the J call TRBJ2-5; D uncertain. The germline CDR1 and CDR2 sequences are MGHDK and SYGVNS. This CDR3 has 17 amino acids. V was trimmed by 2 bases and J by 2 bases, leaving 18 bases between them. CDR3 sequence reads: CASSEKGYAVVQETQYF. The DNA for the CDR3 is TGTGCCAGCAGTGAAAAGGGATATGCCGTTGTGCAAGAGACCCAGTACTTC.

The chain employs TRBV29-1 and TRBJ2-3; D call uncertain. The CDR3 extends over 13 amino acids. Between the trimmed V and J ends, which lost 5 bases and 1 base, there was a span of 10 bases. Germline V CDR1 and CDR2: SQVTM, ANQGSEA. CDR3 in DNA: TGCAGCGTTTGCGACGGTGGCACAGATACGCAGTATTTT. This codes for CSVCDGGTDTQYF.

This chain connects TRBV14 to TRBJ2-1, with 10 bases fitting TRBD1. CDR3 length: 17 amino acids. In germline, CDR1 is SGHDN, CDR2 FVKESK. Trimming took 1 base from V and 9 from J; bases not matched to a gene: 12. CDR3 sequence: CASSQGTRDRGRGEQFF. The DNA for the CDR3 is TGTGCCAGCAGCCAAGGGACAAGGGACAGGGGTAGAGGTGAGCAGTTCTTC.